The 13 T cell receptor beta chains below come from one sample, sequenced in a study of T cell responses to AZD1222 COVID-19 vaccine. Assay: immunoSEQ multiplex PCR; the TCRdb copy retains only in-frame clones and omits some. The sample consists of around 130,000 clones, 70% to 90% of them appearing once. This specimen was peripheral blood, taken on day 0 of AZD1222 vaccination. Source of these receptors: an adult in good health.

J is TRBJ1-1 and V is TRBV7-9; 8 bases agree with TRBD1. V shed 8 bases and J 0 bases; nucleotides not matched to a gene: 11. The CDR3 has 16 residues. Germline assignment: CDR1 SEHNR and CDR2 FQNEAQ (reference sequence). The CDR3: CASGRTGSTLNTEAFF. The DNA for the CDR3 is TGTGCCAGCGGGCGGACAGGGTCTACTTTGAACACTGAAGCTTTCTTT.

The chain joins TRBV6-1 to TRBJ1-1; the D is unclear. V was pared by 2 bases and J by 0 bases, with 4 bases between. Germline CDR1 and CDR2: MNHNS and SASEGT. The CDR3 totals 13 residues. CDR3 coding DNA: TGTGCCAGCAGTGAAACGGTGAACACTGAAGCTTTCTTT. This sequence encodes CASSETVNTEAFF.

The chain recombines TRBV5-1 with TRBJ1-4, with 7 positions matching TRBD1. Per germline, CDR1 SGHRS and CDR2 YFSETQ. The CDR3 length is 14 residues. J gave up 7 bases and V 4 bases, and 7 bases lay outside the gene matches. The CDR3 DNA follows: TGCGCCAGCAGCCTGACAGGGCGAGGTGAAAAACTGTTTTTT. It yields the protein CASSLTGRGEKLFF.

The gene calls are TRBV7-9 and TRBJ2-1; tentatively, D is TRBD2 (5 bases). V gave up 5 bases and J gave up 8 bases, with 13 bases separating them. The germline V gene encodes CDR1 SEHNR and CDR2 FQNEAQ (reference sequence). The CDR3 contains 13 residues. The CDR3 here is CASSQTGIDEQFF. The CDR3 DNA sequence: TGTGCCAGCAGCCAGACCGGGATCGATGAGCAGTTCTTC.

The chain recombines TRBV15 with TRBJ1-2; maybe TRBD1 (5 bases). The V end lost 0 bases, the J end lost 4 bases, and 9 bases lay between the germline ends. The germline gives CDR1 LNHNV, CDR2 YYDKDF (reference sequence). This CDR3 is 14 amino acids long. CDR3 nucleotides: TGTGCCACCAGCAGAGAGCAGGGACTCTATGGCTACACCTTC. This encodes CATSREQGLYGYTF.

V gene TRBV5-6 combines with J gene TRBJ1-2; D perhaps matches TRBD1 (5 bases). Trimming removed 4 bases from V and 8 bases from J, with 15 bases in between. This CDR3 contains 13 residues. Germline CDR1 SGHDT, CDR2 YYEEEE. The CDR3 DNA is TGTGCCAGCAGCCGGACAACATCGGGAGGCTACACCTTC. This translates into CASSRTTSGGYTF.

In this sample, this clone turned up a few times. The chain carries TRBV7-2 and TRBJ2-1; 8 bases align to TRBD2. Germline V gives CDR1 SGHTA, CDR2 FQGNSA. CDR3 length: 15 residues. V lost 5 bases and J lost 7; bases outside the gene matches: 10. The CDR3 bases are TGTGCCAGCAGCCCCTACGGGAGGGCAGGGAATGAGCAGTTCTTC. Translating gives CASSPYGRAGNEQFF.

CDR3 coding DNA: TGTGCCAGCAGCTTTCCCCGGCAGGGTGGATCACCCCTCCACTTT. Translated, it gives CASSFPRQGGSPLHF. The chain carries TRBV5-8 and TRBJ1-6, with D maybe TRBD1 (5 bases). The CDR3 is made up of 15 amino acids. V was trimmed by 2 bases and J by 10 bases, leaving 16 bases between them. CDR1 SGHTS and CDR2 YDEGEE come from the germline V gene. The full variable domain, its missing parts supplied by reference TRBV5-8 and TRBJ1-6, is EAGVTQSPTHLIKTRGQQATLRCSPISGHTSVYWYQQALGLGLQFLLWYDEGEERNRGNFPPRFSGRQFPNYSSELNVNALELEDSALYLCASSFPRQGGSPLHFGNGTRLTVT.

The chain carries TRBV7-6 and TRBJ1-6; perhaps TRBD1 as D (5 bases). This CDR3 comprises 17 residues. The germline CDR1 and CDR2 sequences are SGHVS and FNYEAQ. V was cut by 0 bases and J by 6 bases, with 15 bases left in between. As DNA, the CDR3 is TGTGCCAGCAGCTTAGCGAGGGCAGGGACGATTAATTCACCCCTCCACTTT. Its protein is CASSLARAGTINSPLHF.

V usage is TRBV4-3 and J usage is TRBJ1-3, with D unclear. Germline V CDR1 and CDR2: LGHNA, YSLEER. CDR3 size: 15 residues. The V gene lost 5 bases and the J gene lost 2 bases, with 13 bases spanning the gap. In DNA, the CDR3 is TGCGCCAGCAGCACGCCAGGAGAAGCTGGAAACACCATATATTTT. Its protein product is CASSTPGEAGNTIYF.

The chain joins TRBV30 to TRBJ1-5; TRBD1 is a possible D gene (6 bases). CDR1 GTSNPN and CDR2 SVGIG come from the germline V gene (reference sequence). Trimming cost V 1 base and J 3 bases, with 13 bases left between them. The CDR3 consists of 15 residues. The CDR3 loop is CAWSAGGFDNQPQHF. The CDR3 region has the DNA TGTGCCTGGAGTGCGGGGGGCTTTGACAATCAGCCCCAGCATTTT.

The chain employs TRBV6-1 and TRBJ1-2; 7 bases line up with TRBD1. CDR1 is MNHNS and CDR2 is SASEGT in the germline V gene. V lost 0 bases and J lost 7; bases outside the gene matches: 8. The CDR3 loop spans 15 amino acids. The CDR3 loop reads CASSEARQGVGGYTF. CDR3 sequence (DNA): TGTGCCAGCAGTGAAGCGCGGCAGGGGGTTGGTGGCTACACCTTC.

V and J are TRBV24-1 and TRBJ1-2; possible D gene TRBD1, 5 bases. The CDR3 contains 14 residues. Trimming took off 1 base at V and 3 bases at J, with 8 bases between the two ends. Germline values: CDR1 KGHDR, CDR2 SFDVKD. CDR3 sequence reads: CATSDFPRDYGYTF. Written as DNA, the CDR3 is TGTGCCACCAGTGATTTCCCCAGGGACTATGGCTACACCTTC.